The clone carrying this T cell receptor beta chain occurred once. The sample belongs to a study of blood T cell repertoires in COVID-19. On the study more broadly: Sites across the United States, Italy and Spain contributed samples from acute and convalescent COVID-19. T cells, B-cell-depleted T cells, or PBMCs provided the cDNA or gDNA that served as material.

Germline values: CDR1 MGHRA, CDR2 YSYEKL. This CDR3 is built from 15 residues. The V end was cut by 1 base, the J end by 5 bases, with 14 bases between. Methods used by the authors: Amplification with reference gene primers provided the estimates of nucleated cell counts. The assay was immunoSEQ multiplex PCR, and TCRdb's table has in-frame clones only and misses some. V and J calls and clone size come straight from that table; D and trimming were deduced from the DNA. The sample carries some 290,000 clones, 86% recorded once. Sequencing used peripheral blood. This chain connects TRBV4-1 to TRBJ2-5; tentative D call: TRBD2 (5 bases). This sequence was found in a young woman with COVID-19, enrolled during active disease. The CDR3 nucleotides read TGCGCCAGCAGCCAAGTGCGTTCGAGAGGGGAGACCCAGTACTTC. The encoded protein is CASSQVRSRGETQYF.